This entry describes one T cell receptor (beta chain). These data originate in a study of control samples from healthy donors and cancer patients. Here immunoSEQ multiplex PCR was the method, and the copy in TCRdb shows in-frame clones only, minus some. The sample yields 40,000 to 55,000 clones, 93% seen once. The germline CDR1 and CDR2 sequences are LNHDA and SQIVND (reference sequence). Trimming stripped 0 bases from V and 4 bases from J, with 13 bases between. The CDR3 is 16 residues long. The chain has TRBV19 and TRBJ1-5; maybe TRBD1 (5 bases). The sequenced material came from PBMCs. This sequence originates from a woman in her 50s with head and neck cancer. As DNA, the CDR3 is TGTGCCAGTAGTATAGATGGGGGGGGAGCAAATCAGCCCCAGCATTTT. Translated, it gives CASSIDGGGANQPQHF.